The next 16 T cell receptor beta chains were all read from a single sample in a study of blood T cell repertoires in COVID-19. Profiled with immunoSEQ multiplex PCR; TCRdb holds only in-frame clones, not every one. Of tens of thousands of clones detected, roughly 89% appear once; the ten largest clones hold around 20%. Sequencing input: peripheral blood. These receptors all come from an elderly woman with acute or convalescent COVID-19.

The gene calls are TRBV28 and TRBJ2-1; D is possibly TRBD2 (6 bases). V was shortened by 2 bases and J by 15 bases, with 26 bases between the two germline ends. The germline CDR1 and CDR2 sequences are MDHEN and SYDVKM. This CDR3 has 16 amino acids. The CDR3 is CASSLRLGQSSWRGFF. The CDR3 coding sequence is TGTGCCAGCAGTTTACGGTTGGGCCAGTCCTCCTGGCGGGGGTTCTTC. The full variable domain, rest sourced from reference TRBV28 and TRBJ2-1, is DVKVTQSSRYLVKRTGEKVFLECVQDMDHENMFWYRQDPGLGLRLIYFSYDVKMKEKGDIPEGYSVSREKKERFSLILESASTNQTSMYLCASSLRLGQSSWRGFFGPGTRLTVL.

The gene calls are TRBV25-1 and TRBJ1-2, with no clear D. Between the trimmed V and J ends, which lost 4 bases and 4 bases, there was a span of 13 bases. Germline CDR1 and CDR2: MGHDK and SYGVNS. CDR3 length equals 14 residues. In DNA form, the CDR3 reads TGTGCCAGCAGTGCCCCGCACCGCGGCTATGGCTACACCTTC. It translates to CASSAPHRGYGYTF.

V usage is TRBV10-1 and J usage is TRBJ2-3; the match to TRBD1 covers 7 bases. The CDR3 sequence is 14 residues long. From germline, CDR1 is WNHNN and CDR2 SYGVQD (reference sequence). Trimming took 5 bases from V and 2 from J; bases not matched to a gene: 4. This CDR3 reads CASSTDRYTDTQYF. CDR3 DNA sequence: TGCGCCAGCAGTACGGACAGGTACACAGATACGCAGTATTTT.

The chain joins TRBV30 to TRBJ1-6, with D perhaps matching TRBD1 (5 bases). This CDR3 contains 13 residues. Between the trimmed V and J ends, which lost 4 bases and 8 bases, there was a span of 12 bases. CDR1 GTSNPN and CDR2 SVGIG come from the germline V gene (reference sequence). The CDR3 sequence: CAWTRRAYSPLHF. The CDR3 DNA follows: TGTGCCTGGACCCGCAGGGCCTATTCACCCCTCCACTTT.

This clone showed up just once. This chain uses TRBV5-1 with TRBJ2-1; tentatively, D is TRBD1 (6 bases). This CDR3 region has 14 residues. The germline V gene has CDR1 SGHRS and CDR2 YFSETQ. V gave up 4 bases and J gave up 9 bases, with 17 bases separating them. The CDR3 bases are TGCGCCAGCAGCCCGGGACAAAATCGCGCTGAGCAGTTCTTC. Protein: CASSPGQNRAEQFF.

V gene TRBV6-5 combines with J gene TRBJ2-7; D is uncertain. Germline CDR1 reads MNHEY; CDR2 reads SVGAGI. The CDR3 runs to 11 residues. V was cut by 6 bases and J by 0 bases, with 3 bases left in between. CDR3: CASRSSYEQYF. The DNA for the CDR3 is TGTGCCAGCAGGAGCTCCTACGAGCAGTACTTC.

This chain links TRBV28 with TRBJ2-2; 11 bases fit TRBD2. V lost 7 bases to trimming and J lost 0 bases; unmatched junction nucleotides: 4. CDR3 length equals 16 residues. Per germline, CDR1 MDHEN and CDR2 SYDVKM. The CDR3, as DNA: TGTGCCAGCAACCTAGCGGGAGGAGCGAACACCGGGGAGCTGTTTTTT. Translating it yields CASNLAGGANTGELFF.

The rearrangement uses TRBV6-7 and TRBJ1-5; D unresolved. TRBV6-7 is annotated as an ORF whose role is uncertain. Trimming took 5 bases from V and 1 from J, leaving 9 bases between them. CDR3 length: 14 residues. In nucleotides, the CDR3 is TGTGCCAGCAGTCCTCGCCGGAGCAATCAGCCCCAGCATTTT. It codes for CASSPRRSNQPQHF.

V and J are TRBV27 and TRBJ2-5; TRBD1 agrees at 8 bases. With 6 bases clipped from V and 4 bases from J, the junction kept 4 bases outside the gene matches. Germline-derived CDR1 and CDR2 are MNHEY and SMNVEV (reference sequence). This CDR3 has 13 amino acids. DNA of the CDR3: TGTGCCAGCAGCCTCAGGGGGCGAGAGACCCAGTACTTC. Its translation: CASSLRGRETQYF.

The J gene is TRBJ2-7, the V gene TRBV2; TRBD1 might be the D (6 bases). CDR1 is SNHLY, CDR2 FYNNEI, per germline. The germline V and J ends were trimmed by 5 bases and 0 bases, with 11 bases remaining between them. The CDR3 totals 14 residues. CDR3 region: CASSFDRSSYEQYF. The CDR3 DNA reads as TGTGCCAGCAGTTTCGACAGGAGCTCCTACGAGCAGTACTTC.

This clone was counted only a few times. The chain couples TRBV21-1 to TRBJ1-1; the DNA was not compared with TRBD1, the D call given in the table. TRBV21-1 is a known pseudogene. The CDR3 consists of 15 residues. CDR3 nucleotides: TGTGCCAGCACGAGGACAGGGGGCACGTGGACTGAAGCTTTCTTT. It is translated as CASTRTGGTWTEAFF.

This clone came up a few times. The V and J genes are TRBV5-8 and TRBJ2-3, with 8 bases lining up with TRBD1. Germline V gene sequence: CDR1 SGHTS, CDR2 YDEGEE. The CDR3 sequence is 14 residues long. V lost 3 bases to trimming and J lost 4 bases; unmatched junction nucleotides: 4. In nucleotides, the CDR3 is TGTGCCAGCAGCTCATACAGGGGGTCAGATACGCAGTATTTT. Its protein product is CASSSYRGSDTQYF.

The CDR3 sequence is CASSLNRVSYEQYF. The CDR3 nucleotides read TGCGCCAGCAGCTTGAACAGGGTCTCCTACGAGCAGTACTTC. This sequence joins TRBV5-1 and TRBJ2-7; D perhaps matches TRBD1 (6 bases). V was shortened by 1 base and J by 0 bases, with 8 bases between the two germline ends. Germline loops: CDR1 SGHRS, CDR2 YFSETQ. The CDR3 spans 14 residues.

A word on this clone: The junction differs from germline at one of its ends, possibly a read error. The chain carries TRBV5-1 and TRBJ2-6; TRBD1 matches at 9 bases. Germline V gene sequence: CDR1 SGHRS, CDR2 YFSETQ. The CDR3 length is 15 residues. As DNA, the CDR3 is TGCGCCCGCAGCTTGGGGACAGGGGGGGCCAACGTCCTGACTTTC. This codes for CARSLGTGGANVLTF.

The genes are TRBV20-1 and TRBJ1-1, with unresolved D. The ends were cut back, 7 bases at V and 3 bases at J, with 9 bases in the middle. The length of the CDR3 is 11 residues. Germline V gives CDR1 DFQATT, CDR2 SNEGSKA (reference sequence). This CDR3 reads CSVKRDTEAFF. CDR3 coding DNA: TGCAGTGTGAAGAGGGACACTGAAGCTTTCTTT.

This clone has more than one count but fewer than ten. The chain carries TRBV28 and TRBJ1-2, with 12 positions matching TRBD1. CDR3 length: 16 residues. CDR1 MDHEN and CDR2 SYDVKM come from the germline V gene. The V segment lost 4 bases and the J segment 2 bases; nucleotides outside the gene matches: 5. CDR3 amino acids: CASSSPGTGGNYGYTF. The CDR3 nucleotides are TGTGCCAGCAGTTCCCCCGGGACAGGGGGCAACTATGGCTACACCTTC.